This is a list of T cell receptor beta chains from one sample in a study of long-term antiretroviral therapy in people with HIV. Libraries were prepared by immunoSEQ multiplex PCR; TCRdb keeps only in-frame clonotypes and omits some of them. Of tens of thousands of clones listed, over 75% are singletons. The sequencing used unsorted PBMCs, collected roughly 3.3 years after starting antiretroviral therapy. The receptor source for this set is a man between 18 and 29 years old with HIV. Both conserved end residues are part of each CDR3. The order of the fields is V gene, D gene, J gene, clone size, CDR3 DNA, CDR3 protein. The D gene is left open where the match is weak. Not every row has a clone size; where given, it reads once, few, many or a size class.

v_gene: TRBV9; d_gene: -; j_gene: TRBJ2-1; abundance: once; CDR3nt: TGTGCCAGCAGCGTAGATAGAAATGAGCAGTTCTTC; CDR3aa: CASSVDRNEQFF
v_gene: TRBV12-5; d_gene: TRBD1; j_gene: TRBJ1-1; abundance: -; CDR3nt: TGTGCTAGTGGTTTGGAAAGAGGGGGCGAGGACACTGAAGCTTTCTTT; CDR3aa: CASGLERGGEDTEAFF
v_gene: TRBV9; d_gene: TRBD2; j_gene: TRBJ2-2; abundance: -; CDR3nt: TGTGCCAGCAGCGCCGATAACAGACTAGCGGGAGGGCCAGAAACCGGGGAGCTGTTTTTT; CDR3aa: CASSADNRLAGGPETGELFF
v_gene: TRBV9; d_gene: TRBD1; j_gene: TRBJ2-4; abundance: -; CDR3nt: TGTGCCAGCAGCGTAGTACGGCCTACTTCGGGACAGGGGAAAAACATTCAGTACTTC; CDR3aa: CASSVVRPTSGQGKNIQYF
v_gene: TRBV15; d_gene: -; j_gene: TRBJ2-7; abundance: -; CDR3nt: TGTGCCACCAGCAGAGATTATGGGTGGGAGCAGTACTTC; CDR3aa: CATSRDYGWEQYF
v_gene: TRBV19; d_gene: -; j_gene: TRBJ2-1; abundance: few; CDR3nt: TGTGCCAGTAGTCTCTCGGGCCAAGGAGGCAATGAGCAGTTCTTC; CDR3aa: CASSLSGQGGNEQFF
v_gene: TRBV12-5; d_gene: TRBD1; j_gene: TRBJ1-4; abundance: -; CDR3nt: TGTGCTAGTGGTCTTCGGGACAGTCGAGAAAAACTGTTTTTT; CDR3aa: CASGLRDSREKLFF
v_gene: TRBV19; d_gene: -; j_gene: TRBJ1-5; abundance: -; CDR3nt: TGTGCCAGTAAGACCTGGGAAAGCAATCAGCCCCAGCATTTT; CDR3aa: CASKTWESNQPQHF
v_gene: TRBV2; d_gene: TRBD2; j_gene: TRBJ2-4; abundance: -; CDR3nt: TGTGCCAGCAGTGGACTAGCGGGGGAGGACATTCAGTACTTC; CDR3aa: CASSGLAGEDIQYF
v_gene: TRBV5-1; d_gene: TRBD1; j_gene: TRBJ1-1; abundance: few; CDR3nt: TGCGCCAGCAGCTTGGACAGGGGGCTCCGGAACACTGAAGCTTTCTTT; CDR3aa: CASSLDRGLRNTEAFF
v_gene: TRBV5-1; d_gene: TRBD1; j_gene: TRBJ1-2; abundance: -; CDR3nt: TGCGCCAGCAGCCTCGGGACAGGTTCCCTCGGGTATGGCTACACCTTC; CDR3aa: CASSLGTGSLGYGYTF
v_gene: TRBV19; d_gene: -; j_gene: TRBJ1-1; abundance: once; CDR3nt: TGTGCCAGTAGCCCGGGACTTAACACTGAAGCTTTCTTT; CDR3aa: CASSPGLNTEAFF
v_gene: TRBV11-2; d_gene: TRBD1; j_gene: TRBJ1-1; abundance: -; CDR3nt: TGTGCCAGCAGCTCGCGGTGGGGACAGGGTTTGAACACTGAAGCTTTCTTT; CDR3aa: CASSSRWGQGLNTEAFF